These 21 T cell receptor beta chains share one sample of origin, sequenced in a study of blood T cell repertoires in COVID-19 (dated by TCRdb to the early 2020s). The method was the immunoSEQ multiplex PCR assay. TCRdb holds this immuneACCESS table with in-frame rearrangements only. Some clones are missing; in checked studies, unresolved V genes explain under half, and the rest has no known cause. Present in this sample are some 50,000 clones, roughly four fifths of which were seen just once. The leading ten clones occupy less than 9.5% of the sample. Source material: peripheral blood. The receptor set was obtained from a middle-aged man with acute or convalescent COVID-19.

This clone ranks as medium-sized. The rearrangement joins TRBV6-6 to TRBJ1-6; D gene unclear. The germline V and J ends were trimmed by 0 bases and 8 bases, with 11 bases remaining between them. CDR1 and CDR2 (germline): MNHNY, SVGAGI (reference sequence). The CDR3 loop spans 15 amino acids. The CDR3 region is CASSYSIRGDSPLHF. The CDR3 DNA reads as TGTGCCAGCAGTTACTCGATCCGGGGAGATTCACCCCTCCACTTT.

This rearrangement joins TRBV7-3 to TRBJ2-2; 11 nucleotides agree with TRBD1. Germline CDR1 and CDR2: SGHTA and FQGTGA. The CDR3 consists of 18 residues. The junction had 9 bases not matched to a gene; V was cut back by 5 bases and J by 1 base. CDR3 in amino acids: CASSTRTGGAQNTGELFF. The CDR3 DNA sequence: TGTGCCAGCAGCACCAGGACAGGGGGCGCTCAGAACACCGGGGAGCTGTTTTTT.

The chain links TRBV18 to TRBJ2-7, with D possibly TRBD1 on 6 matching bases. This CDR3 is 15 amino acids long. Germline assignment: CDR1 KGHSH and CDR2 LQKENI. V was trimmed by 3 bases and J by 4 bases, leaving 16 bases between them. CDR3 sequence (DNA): TGTGCCAGCTCACCCGGACAGACGGCGCCTTACGAGCAGTACTTC. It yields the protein CASSPGQTAPYEQYF.

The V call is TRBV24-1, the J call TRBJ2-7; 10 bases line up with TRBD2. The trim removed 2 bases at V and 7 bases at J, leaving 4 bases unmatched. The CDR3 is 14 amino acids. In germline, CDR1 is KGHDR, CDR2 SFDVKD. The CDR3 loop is CATSDSSGGWEQYF. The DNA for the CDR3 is TGTGCCACCAGTGATTCTAGCGGGGGTTGGGAGCAGTACTTC.

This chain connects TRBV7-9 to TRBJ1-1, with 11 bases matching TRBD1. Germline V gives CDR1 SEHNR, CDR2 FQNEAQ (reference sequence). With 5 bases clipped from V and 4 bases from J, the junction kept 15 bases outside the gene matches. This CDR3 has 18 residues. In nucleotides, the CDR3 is TGTGCCAGCAGCGCCCGTACCGGGACAGGGGGTGAGGGCACTGAAGCTTTCTTT. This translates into CASSARTGTGGEGTEAFF.

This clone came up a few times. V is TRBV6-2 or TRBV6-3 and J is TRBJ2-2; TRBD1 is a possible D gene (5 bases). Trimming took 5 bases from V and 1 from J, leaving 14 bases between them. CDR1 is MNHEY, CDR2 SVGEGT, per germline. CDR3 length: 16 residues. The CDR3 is CASSKFAGLNTGELFF. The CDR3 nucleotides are TGTGCCAGCAGTAAGTTTGCAGGGCTGAACACCGGGGAGCTGTTTTTT.

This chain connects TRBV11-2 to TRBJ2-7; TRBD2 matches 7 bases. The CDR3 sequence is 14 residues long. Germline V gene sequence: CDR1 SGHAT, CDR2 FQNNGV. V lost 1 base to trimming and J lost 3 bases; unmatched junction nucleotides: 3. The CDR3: CASSLAASGYEQYF. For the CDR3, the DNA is TGTGCCAGCAGCTTAGCGGCTAGCGGCTACGAGCAGTACTTC.

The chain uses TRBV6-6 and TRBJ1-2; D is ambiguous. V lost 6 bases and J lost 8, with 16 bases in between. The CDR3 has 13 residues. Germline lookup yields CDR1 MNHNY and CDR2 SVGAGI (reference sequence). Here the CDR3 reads CASSRGDLGGYTF. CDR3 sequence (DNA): TGTGCCAGCAGCCGGGGAGACCTTGGGGGCTACACCTTC.

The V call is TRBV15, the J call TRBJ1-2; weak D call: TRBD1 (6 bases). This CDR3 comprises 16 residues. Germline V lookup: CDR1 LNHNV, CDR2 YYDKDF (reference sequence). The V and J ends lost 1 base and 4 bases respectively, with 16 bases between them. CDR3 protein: CATSRGAGAQLYGYTF. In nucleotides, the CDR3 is TGTGCCACCAGCAGAGGGGCAGGGGCCCAACTCTATGGCTACACCTTC.

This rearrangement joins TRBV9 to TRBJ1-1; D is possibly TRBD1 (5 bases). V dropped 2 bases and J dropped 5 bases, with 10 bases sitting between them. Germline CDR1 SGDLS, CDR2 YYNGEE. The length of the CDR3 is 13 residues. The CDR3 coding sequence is TGTGCCAGCAGCGTTGGGGGGACGACTGAAGCTTTCTTT. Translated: CASSVGGTTEAFF.

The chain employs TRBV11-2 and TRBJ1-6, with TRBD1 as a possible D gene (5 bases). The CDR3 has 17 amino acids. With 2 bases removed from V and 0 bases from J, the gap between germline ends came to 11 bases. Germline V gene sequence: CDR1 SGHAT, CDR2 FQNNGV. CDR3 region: CASSLMGQYSYNSPLHF. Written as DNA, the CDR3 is TGTGCCAGCAGCTTAATGGGGCAGTACTCCTATAATTCACCCCTCCACTTT.

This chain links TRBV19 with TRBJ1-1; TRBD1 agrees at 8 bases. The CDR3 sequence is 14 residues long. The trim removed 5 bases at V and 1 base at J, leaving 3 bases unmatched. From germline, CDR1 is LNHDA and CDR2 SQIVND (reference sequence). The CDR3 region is CASSQDRENTEAFF. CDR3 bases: TGTGCCAGTAGTCAGGACAGGGAGAACACTGAAGCTTTCTTT.

This CDR3 is CASSLDRVDNSPLHF. The CDR3 DNA reads TGTGCCAGCAGCTTGGACAGGGTTGATAATTCACCCCTCCACTTT. The chain carries TRBV11-2 and TRBJ1-6; 8 bases fit TRBD1. The J segment lost 5 bases and the V segment lost 3 bases, leaving 3 bases of the junction unmatched. This CDR3 is 15 amino acids long. Germline V gene lookup returns CDR1 SGHAT and CDR2 FQNNGV.

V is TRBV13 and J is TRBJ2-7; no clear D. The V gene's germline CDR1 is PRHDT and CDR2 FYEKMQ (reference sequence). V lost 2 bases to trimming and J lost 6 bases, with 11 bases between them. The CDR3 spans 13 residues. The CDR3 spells CASSLPPLGEQYF. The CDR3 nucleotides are TGTGCCAGCAGCTTACCCCCACTTGGCGAGCAGTACTTC.

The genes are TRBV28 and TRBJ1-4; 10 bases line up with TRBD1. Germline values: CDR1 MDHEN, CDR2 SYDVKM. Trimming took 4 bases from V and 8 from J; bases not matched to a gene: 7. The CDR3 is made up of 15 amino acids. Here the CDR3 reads CASSSSTGGIEKLFF. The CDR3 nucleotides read TGTGCCAGCAGTTCGTCGACAGGGGGCATCGAAAAACTGTTTTTT.

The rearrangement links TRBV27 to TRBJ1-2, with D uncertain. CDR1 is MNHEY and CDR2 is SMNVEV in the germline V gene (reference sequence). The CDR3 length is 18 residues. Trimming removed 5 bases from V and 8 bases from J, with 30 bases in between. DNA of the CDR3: TGTGCCAGCAGTCCGAAACCTACAACGGTTCTTGCGGCAGTCGGCTACACCTTC. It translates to CASSPKPTTVLAAVGYTF.

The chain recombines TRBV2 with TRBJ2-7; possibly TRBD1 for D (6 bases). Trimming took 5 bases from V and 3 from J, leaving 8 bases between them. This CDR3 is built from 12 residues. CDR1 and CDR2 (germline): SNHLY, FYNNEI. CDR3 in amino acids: CASSTGFYEQYF. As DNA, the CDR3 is TGTGCCAGCAGTACAGGGTTCTACGAGCAGTACTTC. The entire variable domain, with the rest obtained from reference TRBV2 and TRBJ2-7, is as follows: EPEVTQTPSHQVTQMGQEVILRCVPISNHLYFYWYRQILGQKVEFLVSFYNNEISEKSEIFDDQFSVERPDGSNFTLKIRSTKLEDSAMYFCASSTGFYEQYFGPGTRLTVT.

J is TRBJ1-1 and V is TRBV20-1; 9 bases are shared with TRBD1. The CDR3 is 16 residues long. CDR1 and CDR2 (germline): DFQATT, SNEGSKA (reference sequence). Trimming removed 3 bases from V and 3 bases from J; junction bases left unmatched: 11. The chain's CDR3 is CSASSPRDRVDTEAFF. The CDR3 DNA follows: TGCAGTGCTAGTTCCCCCCGGGACAGGGTAGACACTGAAGCTTTCTTT.

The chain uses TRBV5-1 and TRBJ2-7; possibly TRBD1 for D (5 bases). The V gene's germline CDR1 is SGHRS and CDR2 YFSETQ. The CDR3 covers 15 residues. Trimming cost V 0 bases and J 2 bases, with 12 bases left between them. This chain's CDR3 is CASSLAASRAYEQYF. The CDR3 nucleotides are TGCGCCAGCAGCTTGGCCGCCAGCAGGGCCTACGAGCAGTACTTC.

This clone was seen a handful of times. The chain's CDR3 is CASSQDRVGDGYTF. CDR3 DNA sequence: TGCGCCAGCAGCCAGGACAGGGTTGGTGATGGCTACACCTTC. This rearrangement joins TRBV5-1 to TRBJ1-2, with TRBD1 matching over 8 bases. Germline-derived CDR1 and CDR2 are SGHRS and YFSETQ. With 4 bases clipped from V and 6 bases from J, the junction kept 8 bases outside the gene matches. CDR3 length: 14 residues.

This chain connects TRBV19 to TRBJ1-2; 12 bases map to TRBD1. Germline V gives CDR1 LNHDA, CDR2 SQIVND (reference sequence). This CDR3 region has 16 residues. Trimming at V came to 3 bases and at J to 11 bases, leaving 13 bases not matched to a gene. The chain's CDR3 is CASSILGQGAEKSYTF. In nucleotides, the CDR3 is TGTGCCAGTAGTATCCTGGGACAGGGGGCGGAAAAATCATACACCTTC.